This TCR beta chain was captured by sequencing in a study of T cells after yellow fever vaccination. This clonotype came up a few times. It was through 5'RACE template switching that TCR cDNA was made, with a universal primer site and UMIs added. Each CDR3 protein gets one entry after TCRdb re-called the 5' RACE reads with MiXCR. Of a few hundred thousand distinct CDR3 sequences listed, around 4% were seen once; the top ten hold 23%. This receptor was taken from a man aged 18 to 35 who received the YFV17D yellow fever vaccine. The source material was PBMCs, sampled on the day of the yellow fever booster vaccination.

The CDR3 loop is CASSYALERGYNEQFF. The CDR3, as DNA: TGTGCCAGCAGTTATGCCCTAGAGCGGGGGTACAATGAGCAGTTCTTC. The genes are TRBV6-6 and TRBJ2-1; 8 bases are shared with TRBD2. J lost 4 bases, V lost 3 bases, and 8 bases had no gene match. Germline-derived CDR1 and CDR2 are MNHNY and SVGAGI (reference sequence). The CDR3 runs 16 residues.